This TCR beta chain was documented in a study of OX40 agonist ivuxolimab in advanced cancers. About the study: Each patient was given ivuxolimab into a vein every 2 weeks, at 0.01 to 10 mg/kg. Study-level findings and limits: Relatively little clonal expansion, among the lowest observed, appeared in partial responders at 0.1-3.0 mg/kg.

Patients had blood sampled at baseline and again on cycle 4 day 1 and cycle 7 day 1. This clone appeared a few times. Its target is unknown. V was clipped by 4 bases and J by 4 bases, with 8 bases between them. The CDR3 has 12 residues. Looked up from germline, CDR1 is GTSNPN and CDR2 is SVGIG (reference sequence). Only in-frame clones appear in the TCRdb table, and some are missing; sequencing was by immunoSEQ multiplex PCR. The sample records just under 80,000 clones, roughly 81% being singletons. The TCR comes from an adult with an advanced solid tumor such as melanoma, head and neck, liver or kidney cancer. This specimen was CD4+ or CD8+ T cells sorted from blood, taken in a trial of the OX40 agonist ivuxolimab. V gene TRBV30 combines with J gene TRBJ1-3; D is undetermined. This CDR3 is CAWKRAGNTIYF. The CDR3 DNA reads TGTGCCTGGAAGCGAGCGGGAAACACCATATATTTT.